This T cell receptor beta chain came from a study of cytomegalovirus exposure and HLA in healthy donors. Across the whole study: Early released data had about 85 million unique TCRs, all coming from HLA-typed donors. Study-wide points: In a later analysis, productive TCRs from donors in an Asian-associated ancestry cluster reportedly carried fewer N-insertions than the cohort mean.

CDR3 size: 14 residues. With 5 bases clipped from V and 8 bases from J, the junction kept 8 bases outside the gene matches. Germline V CDR1 and CDR2: MNHEY, SMNVEV (reference sequence). With respect to this clone: Its target is not known.

PCR amplification relied on 60 Vbeta primers (plus 13 Jbeta primers). Clones were sequenced by immunoSEQ multiplex PCR, and TCRdb holds only the in-frame ones, with some missing. This table holds about 160,000 clones, 65% to 85% found once. The chain employs TRBV27 and TRBJ1-4; 7 bases match TRBD1. The specimen sequenced was PBMCs. The TCR was taken from a male donor in good health and CMV-seropositive. The chain's CDR3 is CASSPRQGGEKLFF. CDR3 DNA: TGTGCCAGCAGTCCAAGACAGGGTGGCGAAAAACTGTTTTTT.